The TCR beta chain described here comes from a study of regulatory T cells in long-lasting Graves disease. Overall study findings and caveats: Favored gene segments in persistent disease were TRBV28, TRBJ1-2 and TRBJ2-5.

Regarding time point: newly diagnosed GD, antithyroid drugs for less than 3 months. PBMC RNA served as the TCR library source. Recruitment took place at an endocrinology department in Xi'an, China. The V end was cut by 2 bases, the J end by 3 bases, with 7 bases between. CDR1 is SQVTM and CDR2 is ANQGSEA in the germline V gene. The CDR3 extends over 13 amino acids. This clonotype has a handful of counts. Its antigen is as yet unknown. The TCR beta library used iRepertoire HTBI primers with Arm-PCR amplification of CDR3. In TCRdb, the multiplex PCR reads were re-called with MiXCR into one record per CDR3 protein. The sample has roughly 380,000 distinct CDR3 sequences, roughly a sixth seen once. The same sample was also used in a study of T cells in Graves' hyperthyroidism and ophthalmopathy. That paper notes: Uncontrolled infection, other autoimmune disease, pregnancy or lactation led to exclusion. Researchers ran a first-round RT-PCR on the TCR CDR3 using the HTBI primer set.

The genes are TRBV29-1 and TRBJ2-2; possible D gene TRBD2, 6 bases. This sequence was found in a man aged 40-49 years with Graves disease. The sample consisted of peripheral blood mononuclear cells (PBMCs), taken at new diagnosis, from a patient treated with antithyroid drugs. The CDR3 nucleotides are TGCAGCGTTGAATGGGGGGACACCGGGGAGCTGTTTTTT. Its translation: CSVEWGDTGELFF.